This T cell receptor (beta chain) was recovered during a study of blood T cell repertoires in COVID-19 (dated by TCRdb to the early 2020s). In terms of the full investigation: The collaborator samples originated in the United States, Italy and Spain and spanned the acute and convalescent phases of COVID-19. A de-identified subject ID, COVID-19 status, age in years and sex were almost always included in the sample metadata. The dataset comprised deeply sampled blood TCRbeta repertoires from subjects exposed to, actively infected with, or recovered from COVID-19. The repertoires were released in a freely available public database intended as a resource for research on the immune response to SARS-CoV-2. Samples were obtained from the ongoing ImmuneRACE study (first 160 participants) and from some 1,200 subjects provided by 6 global collaborators. Where available, HLA class I and class II types were taken from metadata supplied by the sample provider and were not determined by assay-based typing. The prospective study material was composed of cDNA or gDNA derived from T cells, B-cell-depleted T cells, or PBMCs. The investigation overall reported the following: The amount of clinical and demographic metadata varied by source and participant and was provided uncurated.

The collaborating institutions used their own protocols to collect whole blood in K2EDTA tubes. For TCRbeta analysis, collaborator samples were shipped as frozen whole blood, as isolated PBMCs, or as DNA extracted from either sample type. CDR1 MNHEY and CDR2 SMNVEV were looked up in the germline V gene (reference sequence). The V end loses 6 bases and the J end loses 4 bases, and a stretch of 15 bases separates them. From the cysteine through the phenylalanine, the CDR3 covers 14 amino acids. CDR3 DNA is the only sequence kept; it has 42 bases, read in frame from the first base. TCRbeta CDR3 regions were amplified from genomic DNA using the immunoSEQ Assay, a bias-controlled multiplex PCR. In the paper's pipeline: Within the assay, amplification of reference gene primers was used to estimate how many nucleated cells each sample contained. To quantify the absolute abundance of each unique TCRbeta CDR3 rearrangement, sequence reads were collapsed and filtered. Productive Simpson clonality was computed per sample as the square root of Simpson's diversity index over productive rearrangements. TCRdb retrieved this table from immuneACCESS and kept in-frame rearrangements only. Not all clones are present; in checked studies, unresolved V genes account for under half, and no reason is known for the remainder. V, J and clone size were drawn from that table, and D and trimming were deduced from the DNA. Counted in this sample were approximately 52,000 clones; roughly 90% of them appeared once. The ten largest clones represent 1.3% of the sample.

Notes on this clone: What this receptor recognizes is not known. No per-base quality is available; no much larger clone lies one base away.

The receptor's source is a man between 60 and 75 years old with acute or convalescent COVID-19. The chain uses TRBV27 and TRBJ2-5; D gene: possibly TRBD2, on 5 matching bases. The sequenced sample consisted of peripheral blood. The CDR3 has the sequence CASSPGRGAETQYF. In nucleotide form, the sequence is TGTGCCAGCAGCCCCGGACGGGGTGCAGAGACCCAGTACTTC.